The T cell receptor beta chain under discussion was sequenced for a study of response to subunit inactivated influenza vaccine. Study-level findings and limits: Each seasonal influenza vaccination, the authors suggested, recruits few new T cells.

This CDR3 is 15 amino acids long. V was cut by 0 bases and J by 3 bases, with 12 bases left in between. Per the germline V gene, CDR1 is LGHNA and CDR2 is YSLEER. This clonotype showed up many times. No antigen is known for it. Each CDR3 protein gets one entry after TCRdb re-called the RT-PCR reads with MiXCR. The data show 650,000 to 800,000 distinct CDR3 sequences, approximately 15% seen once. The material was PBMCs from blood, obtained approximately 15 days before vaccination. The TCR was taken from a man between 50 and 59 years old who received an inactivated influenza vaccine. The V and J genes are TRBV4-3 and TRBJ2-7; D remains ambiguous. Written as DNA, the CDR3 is TGCGCCAGCAGCCAAGATCTGGCCAGACACTACGAGCAGTACTTC. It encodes CASSQDLARHYEQYF.